The sequence of this TCR beta chain was determined in a study of T cells in Graves' hyperthyroidism and ophthalmopathy. Using RNA transcripts as the source, TCR beta CDR3 regions were amplified. The study used the HTBI primer set for a first-round RT-PCR of the TCR CDR3. TCRdb called the multiplex PCR reads again in MiXCR, with one record for every CDR3 protein. The sample includes 390,000 or so distinct CDR3 sequences, approximately 14% of them seen just once. Germline trimming cut 5 bases from V and 3 bases from J; bases unmatched to any gene: 13. The CDR3 extends over 17 amino acids. Germline V gene data show CDR1 as GTSNPN and CDR2 as SVGIG (reference sequence). In this sample, this clonotype turned up many times.

This sequence joins TRBV30 and TRBJ2-1; 10 bases align to TRBD2. Sequencing was performed on blood. This clonotype was obtained from a man aged 18-30 years with Graves' ophthalmopathy. This CDR3 is CAWVGEARTSGYNEQFF. The CDR3 nucleotides are TGTGCCTGGGTGGGGGAAGCTCGGACTAGCGGCTACAATGAGCAGTTCTTC.